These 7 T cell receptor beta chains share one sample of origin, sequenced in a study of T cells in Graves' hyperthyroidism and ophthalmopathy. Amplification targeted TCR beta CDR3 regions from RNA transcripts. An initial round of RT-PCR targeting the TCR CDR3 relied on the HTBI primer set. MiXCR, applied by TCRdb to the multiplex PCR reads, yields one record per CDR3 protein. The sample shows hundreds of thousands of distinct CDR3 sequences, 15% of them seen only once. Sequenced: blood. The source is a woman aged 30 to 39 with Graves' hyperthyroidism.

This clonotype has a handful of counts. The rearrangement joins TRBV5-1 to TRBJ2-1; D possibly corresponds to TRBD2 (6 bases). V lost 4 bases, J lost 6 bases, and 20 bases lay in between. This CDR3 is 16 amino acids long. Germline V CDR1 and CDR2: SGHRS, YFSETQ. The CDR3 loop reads CASSRGSGEVLNEQFF. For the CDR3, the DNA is TGCGCCAGCAGCAGGGGCTCGGGAGAGGTCCTCAATGAGCAGTTCTTC.

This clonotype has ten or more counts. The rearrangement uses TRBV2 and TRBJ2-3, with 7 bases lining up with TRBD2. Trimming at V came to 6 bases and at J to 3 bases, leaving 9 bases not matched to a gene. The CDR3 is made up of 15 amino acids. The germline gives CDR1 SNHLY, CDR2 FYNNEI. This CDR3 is CASSRSGKGTDTQYF. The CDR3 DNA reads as TGTGCCAGCAGCAGGAGCGGGAAAGGGACAGATACGCAGTATTTT. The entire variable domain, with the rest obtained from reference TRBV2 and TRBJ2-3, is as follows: EPEVTQTPSHQVTQMGQEVILRCVPISNHLYFYWYRQILGQKVEFLVSFYNNEISEKSEIFDDQFSVERPDGSNFTLKIRSTKLEDSAMYFCASSRSGKGTDTQYFGPGTRLTVL.

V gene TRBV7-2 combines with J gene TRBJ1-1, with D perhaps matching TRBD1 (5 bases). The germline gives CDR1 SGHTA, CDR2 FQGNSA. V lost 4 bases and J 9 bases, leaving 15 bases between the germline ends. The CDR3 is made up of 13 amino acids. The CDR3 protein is CASSWTQPGQAFF. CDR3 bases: TGTGCCAGCAGCTGGACCCAGCCAGGGCAAGCTTTCTTT. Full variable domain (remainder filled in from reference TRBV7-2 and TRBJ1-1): GAGVSQSPSNKVTEKGKDVELRCDPISGHTALYWYRQSLGQGLEFLIYFQGNSAPDKSGLPSDRFSAERTGGSVSTLTIQRTQQEDSAVYLCASSWTQPGQAFFGQGTRLTVV.

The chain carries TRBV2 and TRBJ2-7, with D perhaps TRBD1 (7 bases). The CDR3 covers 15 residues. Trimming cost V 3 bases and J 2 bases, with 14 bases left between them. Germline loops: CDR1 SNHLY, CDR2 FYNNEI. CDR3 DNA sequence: TGTGCCAGCAGTGAGCTGCAGGGGGGAACCTACGAGCAGTACTTC. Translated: CASSELQGGTYEQYF.

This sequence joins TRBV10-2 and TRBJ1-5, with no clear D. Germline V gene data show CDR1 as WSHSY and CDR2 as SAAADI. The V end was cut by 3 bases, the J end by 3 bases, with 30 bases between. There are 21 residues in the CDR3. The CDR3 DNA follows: TGCGCCAGCAGTGATCCGTATGGGAGTTACGAAGGGAGCCCCCCCAATCAGCCCCAGCATTTT. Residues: CASSDPYGSYEGSPPNQPQHF.

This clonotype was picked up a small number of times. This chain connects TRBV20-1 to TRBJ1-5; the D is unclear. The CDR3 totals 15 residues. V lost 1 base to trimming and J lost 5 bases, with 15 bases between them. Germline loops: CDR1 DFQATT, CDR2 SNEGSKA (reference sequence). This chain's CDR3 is CSARVPDSRDQPQHF. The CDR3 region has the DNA TGCAGTGCTAGAGTGCCTGATTCACGGGATCAGCCCCAGCATTTT.

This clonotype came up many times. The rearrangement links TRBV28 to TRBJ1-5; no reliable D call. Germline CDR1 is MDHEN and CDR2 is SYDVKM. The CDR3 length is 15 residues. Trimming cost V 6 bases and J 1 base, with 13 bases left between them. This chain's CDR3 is CASRPRWPSNQPQHF. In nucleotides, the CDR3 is TGTGCCAGCAGACCCCGGTGGCCGAGCAATCAGCCCCAGCATTTT.